This is a list of T cell receptor beta chains from one sample in a study of blood T cell repertoires in COVID-19. Clones were read by immunoSEQ multiplex PCR, and TCRdb kept only the in-frame ones, dropping some. The table lists approximately 60,000 clones, about three quarters of them singletons, with over 20% in the top ten. Sequencing was performed on peripheral blood. Receptors were obtained from a man over 45 with active or convalescent COVID-19. Each CDR3 is given with its conserved first and last residue. Fields, in order: J gene, D gene, clone size, V gene, CDR3 protein, CDR3 DNA. D genes are given only for firm matches. Only some rows state a clone size, as once, few, many or a class for expanded clones.

J: TRBJ2-1
D: -
size: -
V: TRBV2
CDR3: CASSGPVYNEQFF
DNA: TGTGCCAGCAGTGGTCCGGTGTACAATGAGCAGTTCTTC

J: TRBJ2-7
D: TRBD2
size: -
V: TRBV4-2
CDR3: CASSQDIGGRSFEQYF
DNA: TGTGCCAGCAGCCAAGATATCGGCGGGAGATCGTTCGAGCAGTACTTC

J: TRBJ1-1
D: TRBD1
size: -
V: TRBV7-9
CDR3: CASSPQQGEKIEAFF
DNA: TGTGCCAGCAGCCCCCAACAGGGGGAAAAGATCGAAGCTTTCTTT

J: TRBJ1-2
D: TRBD1
size: few
V: TRBV11-2
CDR3: CASSLGLQGDGYTF
DNA: TGTGCCAGCAGCTTGGGTTTACAGGGGGATGGCTACACCTTC

J: TRBJ2-1
D: -
size: -
V: TRBV4-2
CDR3: CASSDPQDSALNEQFF
DNA: TGTGCCAGCAGCGACCCTCAAGACTCGGCTCTCAATGAGCAGTTCTTC

J: TRBJ2-6
D: -
size: few
V: TRBV5-5
CDR3: CASSLEVSGIGANVLTF
DNA: TGTGCCAGCAGCTTGGAAGTTAGCGGCATTGGGGCCAACGTCCTGACTTTC

J: TRBJ1-2
D: -
size: -
V: TRBV10-3
CDR3: CAISGSIRQTLNYGYTF
DNA: TGTGCCATCAGTGGGTCTATCCGACAGACGCTTAACTATGGCTACACCTTC

J: TRBJ1-5
D: TRBD1
size: -
V: TRBV3-1/TRBV3-2
CDR3: CASSPTGGSNQPQHF
DNA: TGTGCCAGCAGCCCTACAGGGGGGAGCAATCAGCCCCAGCATTTT

J: TRBJ1-1
D: -
size: -
V: TRBV5-4
CDR3: CASSLQGMSEAFF
DNA: TGTGCCAGCAGCTTGCAGGGGATGAGCGAAGCTTTCTTT

J: TRBJ2-3
D: -
size: -
V: TRBV5-1
CDR3: CASSLDRSTDTQYF
DNA: TGCGCCAGCAGCCTGGACAGAAGCACAGATACGCAGTATTTT

J: TRBJ2-5
D: TRBD2
size: -
V: TRBV5-1
CDR3: CASSGSSGDATQYF
DNA: TGCGCCAGCAGCGGGTCTAGCGGGGATGCGACCCAGTACTTC

J: TRBJ1-3
D: -
size: -
V: TRBV9
CDR3: CASSVEVGNTIYF
DNA: TGTGCCAGCAGCGTCGAGGTTGGAAACACCATATATTTT

J: TRBJ2-7
D: -
size: -
V: TRBV3-1/TRBV3-2
CDR3: CASSQNREREQYF
DNA: TGTGCCAGCAGCCAAAACCGGGAACGGGAGCAGTACTTC

J: TRBJ2-4
D: -
size: -
V: TRBV15
CDR3: CATSRDQSSGGAGNIQYF
DNA: TGTGCCACCAGCAGAGATCAGAGTTCCGGGGGAGCGGGTAACATTCAGTACTTC

J: TRBJ2-5
D: TRBD2
size: -
V: TRBV2
CDR3: CACNLAGAQETQYF
DNA: TGTGCCTGTAATCTAGCGGGGGCTCAAGAGACCCAGTACTTC

J: TRBJ1-1
D: -
size: -
V: TRBV12-5
CDR3: CASALRQAKNTEAFF
DNA: TGTGCTAGTGCCCTGCGCCAGGCCAAGAACACTGAAGCTTTCTTT

J: TRBJ2-7
D: -
size: -
V: TRBV7-9
CDR3: CASSLKTGQYF
DNA: TGTGCCAGCAGCTTAAAAACCGGGCAGTACTTC

J: TRBJ2-3
D: -
size: -
V: TRBV3-1/TRBV3-2
CDR3: CASSQPRMSRADTQYF
DNA: TGTGCCAGCAGCCAACCTCGAATGAGCAGGGCAGATACGCAGTATTTT

J: TRBJ1-1
D: -
size: few
V: TRBV5-4
CDR3: CASSLEIRDTEAFF
DNA: TGTGCCAGCAGCTTGGAAATCAGGGACACTGAAGCTTTCTTT

J: TRBJ2-1
D: -
size: -
V: TRBV27
CDR3: CASSFSSYNEQFF
DNA: TGTGCCAGCAGTTTCTCCTCCTACAATGAGCAGTTCTTC

J: TRBJ1-5
D: -
size: -
V: TRBV19
CDR3: CATSGQWGNQPQHF
DNA: TGTGCCACCTCCGGACAGTGGGGCAATCAGCCCCAGCATTTT

J: TRBJ1-5
D: TRBD1
size: once
V: TRBV12-5
CDR3: CASGLGDRGLSNQPQHF
DNA: TGTGCTAGTGGTTTGGGGGACAGGGGGCTAAGCAATCAGCCCCAGCATTTT

J: TRBJ2-5
D: -
size: -
V: TRBV29-1
CDR3: CSVVRGGQETQYF
DNA: TGCAGCGTTGTGCGGGGAGGACAAGAGACCCAGTACTTC

J: TRBJ1-1
D: -
size: -
V: TRBV5-1
CDR3: CASSRARGTEAFF
DNA: TGCGCCAGCAGCCGAGCGAGGGGGACTGAAGCTTTCTTT

J: TRBJ1-3
D: TRBD1
size: few
V: TRBV5-1
CDR3: CASSLQGAYGNTIYF
DNA: TGCGCCAGCAGCCTGCAGGGGGCTTATGGAAACACCATATATTTT

J: TRBJ2-2
D: TRBD1
size: -
V: TRBV11-3
CDR3: CASRRTGGLVPGELFF
DNA: TGTGCCAGCAGGCGGACAGGGGGCTTAGTCCCCGGGGAGCTGTTTTTT

J: TRBJ1-2
D: -
size: once
V: TRBV6-5
CDR3: CASSSGSNYGYTF
DNA: TGTGCCAGCAGTTCGGGGTCCAACTATGGCTACACCTTC

J: TRBJ1-4
D: -
size: -
V: TRBV6-5
CDR3: CASSSLGGAEKLFF
DNA: TGTGCCAGCAGTTCCTTGGGAGGTGCGGAAAAACTGTTTTTT

J: TRBJ1-2
D: -
size: once
V: TRBV25-1
CDR3: CASSEATGAGYRGYTF
DNA: TGTGCCAGCAGTGAAGCAACGGGAGCCGGGTATCGGGGCTACACCTTC

J: TRBJ1-4
D: TRBD1
size: -
V: TRBV19
CDR3: CASSKQGASEKLFF
DNA: TGTGCCAGTAGTAAACAGGGGGCGAGTGAAAAACTGTTTTTT

J: TRBJ2-7
D: -
size: -
V: TRBV19
CDR3: CASSIGSLAYEQYF
DNA: TGTGCCAGTAGTATAGGAAGCCTTGCCTACGAGCAGTACTTC

J: TRBJ1-2
D: -
size: -
V: TRBV7-9
CDR3: CASSFNIYGYTF
DNA: TGTGCCAGCAGCTTCAACATCTATGGCTACACCTTC

J: TRBJ1-4
D: -
size: -
V: TRBV3-1/TRBV3-2
CDR3: CASSQLYGTNEKLFF
DNA: TGTGCCAGCAGCCAACTTTACGGGACTAATGAAAAACTGTTTTTT

J: TRBJ1-2
D: -
size: few
V: TRBV7-3
CDR3: CASSPLRGPIYGYTF
DNA: TGTGCCAGCAGCCCCCTACGGGGTCCGATATATGGCTACACCTTC

J: TRBJ1-2
D: TRBD1
size: -
V: TRBV7-2
CDR3: CASSPGDRGNYGYTF
DNA: TGTGCCAGCAGCCCTGGCGACAGGGGAAACTATGGCTACACCTTC

J: TRBJ2-7
D: -
size: -
V: TRBV13
CDR3: CASSLVQGQGEQYF
DNA: TGTGCCAGCAGCTTAGTTCAGGGTCAGGGCGAGCAGTACTTC

J: TRBJ2-5
D: -
size: -
V: TRBV11-1
CDR3: CASGTLGAQYF
DNA: TGTGCCAGCGGGACTCTAGGAGCCCAGTACTTC

J: TRBJ2-1
D: TRBD2
size: -
V: TRBV7-9
CDR3: CASSRGLAGGSYNEQFF
DNA: TGTGCCAGCAGCCGGGGACTAGCGGGAGGATCCTACAATGAGCAGTTCTTC

J: TRBJ1-1
D: -
size: -
V: TRBV5-1
CDR3: CASSPERGTGAFF
DNA: TGCGCCAGCAGCCCCGAAAGGGGGACGGGGGCTTTCTTT

J: TRBJ2-3
D: -
size: -
V: TRBV5-8
CDR3: CASSWGPSTDTQYF
DNA: TGTGCCAGCAGCTGGGGCCCCTCCACAGATACGCAGTATTTT

J: TRBJ2-5
D: TRBD1
size: -
V: TRBV5-5
CDR3: CASSLWTGGKETQYF
DNA: TGTGCCAGCAGCTTGTGGACAGGGGGAAAAGAGACCCAGTACTTC

J: TRBJ2-1
D: -
size: -
V: TRBV11-3
CDR3: CASSSTGFNEQFF
DNA: TGTGCCAGCAGCTCGACAGGATTCAATGAGCAGTTCTTC

J: TRBJ1-1
D: TRBD1
size: -
V: TRBV20-1
CDR3: CSASTGGDYTEAFF
DNA: TGCAGTGCTAGTACAGGGGGCGACTACACTGAAGCTTTCTTT